The clone carrying this T cell receptor (beta chain) showed up just a few times. This entry comes from a study of regulatory T cells in long-lasting Graves disease. Trimming removed 3 bases from V and 2 bases from J, with 14 bases in between. CDR3 length equals 15 residues. CDR1 MGHRA and CDR2 YSYEKL come from the germline V gene. Indicated time point: newly diagnosed GD, antithyroid drugs for less than 3 months. The TCR library used RNA extracted from PBMCs. Arm-PCR with iRepertoire HTBI primers amplified the CDR3 regions for these TCR beta libraries. Via MiXCR, TCRdb re-called the multiplex PCR reads, giving one row per CDR3 protein. The sample has 440,000 or so distinct CDR3 sequences, around 17% seen once. The same data also contributed to another study, on T cells in Graves' hyperthyroidism and ophthalmopathy.

The clonotype was recovered from a woman aged 25-40 years with Graves disease. This material consisted of peripheral blood mononuclear cells (PBMCs), taken at new diagnosis, from a patient treated with antithyroid drugs. J is TRBJ2-7 and V is TRBV4-1; D assignment may be TRBD1 or TRBD2 (5 bases each). CDR3 in amino acids: CASSHRDGEAYEQYF. CDR3 bases: TGCGCCAGCAGCCACCGGGACGGAGAAGCCTACGAGCAGTACTTC.